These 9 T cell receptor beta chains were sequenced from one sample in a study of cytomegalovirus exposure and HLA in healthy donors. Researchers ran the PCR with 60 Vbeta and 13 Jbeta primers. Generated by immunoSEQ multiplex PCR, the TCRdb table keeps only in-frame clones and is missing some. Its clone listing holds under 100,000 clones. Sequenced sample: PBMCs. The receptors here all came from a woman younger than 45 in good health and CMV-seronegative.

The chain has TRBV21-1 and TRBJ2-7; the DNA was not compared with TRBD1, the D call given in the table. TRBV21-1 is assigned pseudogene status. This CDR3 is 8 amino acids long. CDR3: CEGDEQYF. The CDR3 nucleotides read TGCGAGGGGGACGAGCAGTACTTC.

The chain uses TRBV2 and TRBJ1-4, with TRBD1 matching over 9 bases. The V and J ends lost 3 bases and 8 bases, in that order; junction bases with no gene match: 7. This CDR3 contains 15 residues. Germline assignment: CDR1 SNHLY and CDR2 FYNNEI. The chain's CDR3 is CASSEGDRDAEKLFF. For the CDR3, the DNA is TGTGCCAGCAGTGAGGGGGACAGGGATGCAGAAAAACTGTTTTTT. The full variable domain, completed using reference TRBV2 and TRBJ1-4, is EPEVTQTPSHQVTQMGQEVILRCVPISNHLYFYWYRQILGQKVEFLVSFYNNEISEKSEIFDDQFSVERPDGSNFTLKIRSTKLEDSAMYFCASSEGDRDAEKLFFGSGTQLSVL.

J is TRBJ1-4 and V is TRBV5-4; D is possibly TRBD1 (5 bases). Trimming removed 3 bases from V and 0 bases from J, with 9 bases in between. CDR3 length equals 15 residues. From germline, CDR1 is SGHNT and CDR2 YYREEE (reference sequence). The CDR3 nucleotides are TGTGCCAGCAGCTCCGACAGCGCAACTAATGAAAAACTGTTTTTT. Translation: CASSSDSATNEKLFF. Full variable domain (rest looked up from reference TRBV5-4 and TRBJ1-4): ETGVTQSPTHLIKTRGQQVTLRCSSQSGHNTVSWYQQALGQGPQFIFQYYREEENGRGNFPPRFSGLQFPNYSSELNVNALELDDSALYLCASSSDSATNEKLFFGSGTQLSVL.

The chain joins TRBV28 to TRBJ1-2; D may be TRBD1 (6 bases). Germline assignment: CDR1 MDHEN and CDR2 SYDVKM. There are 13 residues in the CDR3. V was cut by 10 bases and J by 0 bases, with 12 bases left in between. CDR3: CATGQRSNYGYTF. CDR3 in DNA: TGTGCCACAGGACAGAGATCTAACTATGGCTACACCTTC.

The CDR3 DNA sequence: TGTGCCAGCAGCTCGAGTAGCAATCAGCCCCAGCATTTT. This gives the protein CASSSSSNQPQHF. The chain is built from TRBV7-3 and TRBJ1-5; D is ambiguous. There are 13 residues in the CDR3. The germline CDR1 and CDR2 sequences are SGHTA and FQGTGA. V dropped 4 bases and J dropped 0 bases, with 4 bases sitting between them. The entire variable domain, with the rest obtained from reference TRBV7-3 and TRBJ1-5, is as follows: GAGVSQTPSNKVTEKGKYVELRCDPISGHTALYWYRQSLGQGPEFLIYFQGTGAADDSGLPNDRFFAVRPEGSVSTLKIQRTERGDSAVYLCASSSSSNQPQHFGDGTRLSIL.

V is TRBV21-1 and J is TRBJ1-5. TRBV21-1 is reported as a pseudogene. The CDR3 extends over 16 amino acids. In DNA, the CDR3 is TGTGCCAGCAGCAAAGGGTCGGGTGTTAGCAATCAGCCCCAGCATTTT. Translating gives CASSKGSGVSNQPQHF.

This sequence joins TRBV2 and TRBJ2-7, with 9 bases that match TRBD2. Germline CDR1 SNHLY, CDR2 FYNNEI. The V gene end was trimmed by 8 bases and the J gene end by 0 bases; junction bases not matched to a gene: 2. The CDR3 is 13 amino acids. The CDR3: CASVSGGSYEQYF. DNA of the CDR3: TGTGCCAGCGTTAGCGGGGGCTCCTACGAGCAGTACTTC.

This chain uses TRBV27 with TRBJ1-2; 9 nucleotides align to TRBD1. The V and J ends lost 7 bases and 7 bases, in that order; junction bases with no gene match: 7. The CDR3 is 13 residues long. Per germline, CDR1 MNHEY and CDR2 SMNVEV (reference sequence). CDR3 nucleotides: TGTGCCAGCACCATGACAGGGGGGAGTGGCTACACCTTC. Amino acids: CASTMTGGSGYTF.

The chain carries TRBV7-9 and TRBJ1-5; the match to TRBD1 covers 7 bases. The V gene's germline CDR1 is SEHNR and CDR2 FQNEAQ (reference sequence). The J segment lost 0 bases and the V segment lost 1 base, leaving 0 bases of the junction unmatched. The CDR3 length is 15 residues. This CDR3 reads CASSLGQGSNQPQHF. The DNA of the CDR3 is TGTGCCAGCAGCTTAGGACAGGGTAGCAATCAGCCCCAGCATTTT.